These 30 T cell receptor beta chains came from one sample sequenced in a study of Graves' ophthalmopathy and Graves' hyperthyroidism. Transcripts of RNA were the source for amplifying TCR beta CDR3 regions. First-round RT-PCR with HTBI primers preceded a second-round multiplex PCR. TCRdb independently ran MiXCR on the multiplex PCR reads; one entry per CDR3 protein. The table lists over 450,000 distinct CDR3 sequences, approximately 14% of them singletons. Sequences were obtained from blood. The receptors originated from a woman between 25 and 40 years old with Graves' ophthalmopathy.

V gene TRBV6-1 combines with J gene TRBJ2-5, with D unresolved. V was clipped by 4 bases and J by 5 bases, with 14 bases between them. The germline gives CDR1 MNHNS, CDR2 SASEGT. This CDR3 has 14 residues. Here the CDR3 reads CASSAGLLWETQYF. The CDR3 DNA sequence: TGTGCCAGCAGTGCCGGGCTCCTATGGGAGACCCAGTACTTC.

Worth noting for this clonotype: A single base separates this from a much larger clone, so it may be a read error. This chain uses TRBV6-1 with TRBJ1-2, with D perhaps matching TRBD1 (5 bases). Germline CDR1 MNHNS, CDR2 SASEGT. CDR3 length: 15 amino acids. Here the CDR3 DNA reads TGTGCCTGCAGTGAATTTGTGGGGGTCAGCTATGGCTACACCTTC. Protein product: CACSEFVGVSYGYTF.

This clonotype occurred many times. V gene TRBV27 combines with J gene TRBJ2-3; TRBD1 matches at 10 bases. The CDR3 runs to 16 residues. Germline CDR1 is MNHEY and CDR2 is SMNVEV (reference sequence). Losses at the gene ends were 6 bases for V and 5 bases for J; bases not matched to a gene: 11. The CDR3 nucleotides read TGTGCCAGCAGCCCCAGACAGGGGGCGAAACGAGATACGCAGTATTTT. As protein: CASSPRQGAKRDTQYF.

This clonotype was recorded at least ten times. The gene calls are TRBV19 and TRBJ1-5, with D hard to call. V was clipped by 5 bases and J by 10 bases, with 15 bases between them. Germline lookup yields CDR1 LNHDA and CDR2 SQIVND (reference sequence). The CDR3 runs 13 residues. The CDR3 here is CASSLIGVLPQHF. The CDR3 coding sequence is TGTGCCAGTAGTCTCATCGGGGTTTTACCCCAGCATTTT.

The table lists this clonotype with many counts. The chain uses TRBV7-9 and TRBJ1-1; tentatively, D is TRBD1 (6 bases). Germline CDR1 is SEHNR and CDR2 is FQNEAQ (reference sequence). The CDR3 is made up of 15 amino acids. Deletions cut 3 bases from V and 0 bases from J, with 11 bases between. CDR3 sequence reads: CASSFSTGMNTEAFF. DNA of the CDR3: TGTGCCAGCAGCTTCTCCACAGGGATGAACACTGAAGCTTTCTTT.

This clonotype was found many times. The chain carries TRBV20-1 and TRBJ1-5; no definite D call. Trimming left V 6 bases short and J 5 bases short, with 17 bases between. Germline V gene sequence: CDR1 DFQATT, CDR2 SNEGSKA (reference sequence). The CDR3 consists of 14 residues. The CDR3 reads CSARRVMVDQPQHF. CDR3 coding DNA: TGCAGTGCCAGACGGGTGATGGTTGATCAGCCCCAGCATTTT.

This clonotype was seen only a few times. The V and J genes are TRBV12-3 or TRBV12-4 and TRBJ1-1, with 8 bases aligning to TRBD1. This CDR3 has 18 amino acids. V shed 4 bases and J 1 base; nucleotides not matched to a gene: 14. In nucleotides, the CDR3 is TGTGCCAGCAGTTATCCCAGGGGGCCCTACCCGGGGAACACTGAAGCTTTCTTT. Protein: CASSYPRGPYPGNTEAFF.

The table lists this clonotype with many counts. The V and J genes are TRBV10-1 and TRBJ2-2; possibly TRBD1 for D (6 bases). Germline V CDR1 and CDR2: WNHNN, SYGVQD (reference sequence). The V end was cut by 5 bases, the J end by 0 bases, with 13 bases between. The length of the CDR3 is 16 residues. In DNA form, the CDR3 reads TGCGCCAGCAGTTCCGACAGGATCGCGAACACCGGGGAGCTGTTTTTT. Protein: CASSSDRIANTGELFF.

This clonotype was observed many times. The chain carries TRBV20-1 and TRBJ1-5, with TRBD1 matching over 10 bases. Per the germline V gene, CDR1 is DFQATT and CDR2 is SNEGSKA (reference sequence). The CDR3 totals 14 residues. V trimming: 5 bases; J trimming: 7 bases; junction bases outside the gene matches: 8. For the CDR3, the DNA is TGCAGTGCTGACGGGACAGGGGCACGCCAGCCCCAGCATTTT. As protein: CSADGTGARQPQHF.

At least ten counts were recorded for this clonotype. J is TRBJ2-4 and V is TRBV27; D possibly corresponds to TRBD1 (7 bases). CDR1 MNHEY and CDR2 SMNVEV come from the germline V gene (reference sequence). CDR3 length equals 16 residues. V shed 2 bases and J shed 6 bases, with 17 bases lying between them. In DNA form, the CDR3 reads TGTGCCAGCAGTTTAAGACAGGGAGGTAGCTTAAACATTCAGTACTTC. Translated: CASSLRQGGSLNIQYF.

This clonotype showed up many times. The chain joins TRBV12-3 or TRBV12-4 to TRBJ1-2, with TRBD1 matching 10 bases. V lost 7 bases and J lost 7; bases outside the gene matches: 6. The CDR3 consists of 13 residues. The CDR3 nucleotides are TGTGCCAGCACCCTAGGGACAGGGGTTGGCTACACCTTC. Protein sequence: CASTLGTGVGYTF.

This clonotype was detected many times. V is TRBV7-9 and J is TRBJ1-2; 9 bases align to TRBD1. The CDR3 loop spans 15 amino acids. Germline-derived CDR1 and CDR2 are SEHNR and FQNEAQ (reference sequence). V gave up 5 bases and J gave up 3 bases; unmatched junction bases: 7. The CDR3 here is CASSVGQGEDYGYTF. CDR3 bases: TGTGCCAGCAGCGTGGGACAGGGAGAGGACTATGGCTACACCTTC.

This clonotype was seen a handful of times. CDR3 bases: TGTGCCAGCAGCGCGCACGAGGGGAACACTGAAGCTTTCTTT. This translates into CASSAHEGNTEAFF. V gene TRBV9 combines with J gene TRBJ1-1; no firm D call. V was pared by 3 bases and J by 1 base, with 10 bases between. Per germline, CDR1 SGDLS and CDR2 YYNGEE. This CDR3 contains 14 residues. The full variable domain, with the rest looked up from reference TRBV9 and TRBJ1-1, is DSGVTQTPKHLITATGQRVTLRCSPRSGDLSVYWYQQSLDQGLQFLIQYYNGEERAKGNILERFSAQQFPDLHSELNLSSLELGDSALYFCASSAHEGNTEAFFGQGTRLTVV.

The genes are TRBV5-1 and TRBJ2-7, with 12 bases fitting TRBD2. V lost 3 bases, J lost 2 bases, and 6 bases stayed unmatched. The length of the CDR3 is 16 residues. The germline gives CDR1 SGHRS, CDR2 YFSETQ. This CDR3 reads CASSSELAGGAYEQYF. In nucleotides, the CDR3 is TGCGCCAGCAGCTCCGAACTAGCGGGGGGCGCCTACGAGCAGTACTTC.

This clonotype was found many times. The chain recombines TRBV20-1 with TRBJ1-5; 10 bases fit TRBD1. Germline-derived CDR1 and CDR2 are DFQATT and SNEGSKA (reference sequence). V lost 4 bases and J lost 7; bases outside the gene matches: 7. The CDR3 runs to 14 residues. The CDR3 nucleotides read TGCAGTGCTACGACAGGGGGCGGCGGACAGCCCCAGCATTTT. Translation gives CSATTGGGGQPQHF.

This clonotype was seen many times. The V and J genes are TRBV28 and TRBJ2-6, with 7 bases matching TRBD2. The CDR3 covers 16 residues. Trimming cost V 5 bases and J 3 bases; bases outside gene matches: 7. Germline CDR1 reads MDHEN; CDR2 reads SYDVKM. CDR3 DNA: TGTGCCAGCAGTCACCGGGACTATGTTGGGGCCAACGTCCTGACTTTC. Residues: CASSHRDYVGANVLTF.

In this sample, this clonotype turned up many times. The chain employs TRBV5-1 and TRBJ1-1; 9 bases line up with TRBD1. Germline assignment: CDR1 SGHRS and CDR2 YFSETQ. Trimming cost V 2 bases and J 1 base; bases outside gene matches: 3. There are 15 residues in the CDR3. CDR3 protein: CASSFGDRANTEAFF. CDR3 nucleotide sequence: TGCGCCAGCAGCTTCGGGGACAGGGCGAACACTGAAGCTTTCTTT.

This clonotype was observed at least ten times. The chain couples TRBV4-1 to TRBJ2-7, with TRBD2 matching 9 bases. This CDR3 contains 16 residues. The V gene end was trimmed by 0 bases and the J gene end by 4 bases; junction bases not matched to a gene: 7. The V gene's germline CDR1 is MGHRA and CDR2 YSYEKL. The chain's CDR3 is CASSQDASGAFYEQYF. For the CDR3, the DNA is TGCGCCAGCAGCCAAGATGCTAGCGGGGCATTTTACGAGCAGTACTTC.

As for this clonotype: A much larger clone lies one base from this, so it may be a read error. The rearrangement links TRBV6-2 or TRBV6-3 to TRBJ2-2; TRBD2 is a possible D gene (5 bases). Between the trimmed V and J ends, which lost 10 bases and 7 bases, there was a span of 22 bases. Germline V gene data show CDR1 as MNHEY and CDR2 as SVGEGT. The length of the CDR3 is 15 residues. CDR3 amino acids: CAISLSLLAGGELFF. CDR3 DNA sequence: TGTGCCATCAGCTTATCACTACTGGCGGGCGGGGAGCTGTTTTTT.

This clonotype was recorded many times. The chain uses TRBV19 and TRBJ1-6; no reliable D call. Germline CDR1 LNHDA, CDR2 SQIVND (reference sequence). The V and J ends lost 4 bases and 7 bases respectively, with 14 bases between them. The CDR3 covers 15 residues. DNA of the CDR3: TGTGCCAGTAGTAAATCGGGATCCACGAATTCACCCCTCCACTTT. It yields the protein CASSKSGSTNSPLHF.

The genes are TRBV19 and TRBJ2-2; TRBD1 matches 9 bases. V was clipped by 10 bases and J by 6 bases; unmatched bases: 9. The CDR3 is made up of 14 amino acids. Looked up from germline, CDR1 is LNHDA and CDR2 is SQIVND (reference sequence). This CDR3 is CATRAQGAPGELFF. The CDR3 coding sequence is TGTGCCACTAGGGCACAGGGGGCCCCCGGGGAGCTGTTTTTT.

This clonotype has at least ten counts. The chain uses TRBV19 and TRBJ1-1, with D perhaps TRBD1 (6 bases). V was shortened by 5 bases and J by 11 bases, with 15 bases between the two germline ends. Germline assignment: CDR1 LNHDA and CDR2 SQIVND (reference sequence). The CDR3 runs to 12 residues. The CDR3 here is CASSFGGTHAFF. DNA for the CDR3: TGTGCCAGTAGTTTCGGCGGGACACACGCTTTCTTT.

This clonotype was seen many times. The rearrangement uses TRBV29-1 and TRBJ2-5; D ambiguous. The CDR3 runs 13 residues. In germline, CDR1 is SQVTM, CDR2 ANQGSEA. V lost 4 bases to trimming and J lost 0 bases, with 9 bases between them. DNA of the CDR3: TGCAGCGTTGTAGGACCCAACCAAGAGACCCAGTACTTC. The encoded protein is CSVVGPNQETQYF.

This clonotype was recorded many times. The CDR3 region is CASSLHFTGLATGELFF. For the CDR3, the DNA is TGCGCCAGCAGCCTTCATTTTACAGGGCTGGCCACCGGGGAGCTGTTTTTT. The V call is TRBV5-1, the J call TRBJ2-2; D may be TRBD1 (6 bases). Germline V lookup: CDR1 SGHRS, CDR2 YFSETQ. This CDR3 spans 17 amino acids. V lost 4 bases to trimming and J lost 4 bases, with 20 bases between them.

Ten or more counts support this clonotype. The rearrangement joins TRBV5-1 to TRBJ1-2; the D is unclear. Trimming stripped 5 bases from V and 4 bases from J, with 18 bases between. The CDR3 has 15 amino acids. Germline CDR1 is SGHRS and CDR2 is YFSETQ. CDR3 in amino acids: CASSLQLGSCYGYTF. The DNA for the CDR3 is TGCGCCAGCAGTCTCCAATTGGGGAGCTGCTATGGCTACACCTTC. Combining the CDR3 with reference TRBV5-1 and TRBJ1-2 gives the whole variable domain KAGVTQTPRYLIKTRGQQVTLSCSPISGHRSVSWYQQTPGQGLQFLFEYFSETQRNKGNFPGRFSGRQFSNSRSEMNVSTLELGDSALYLCASSLQLGSCYGYTFGSGTRLTVV.

There are many counts of this clonotype. The chain couples TRBV6-5 to TRBJ1-1, with D hard to call. The germline V gene has CDR1 MNHEY and CDR2 SVGAGI. The V gene lost 10 bases and the J gene lost 1 base, with 19 bases spanning the gap. The CDR3 contains 15 residues. The CDR3 sequence: CATTLRVLENTEAFF. CDR3 DNA: TGTGCCACCACTTTGAGGGTCTTGGAGAACACTGAAGCTTTCTTT.

The chain couples TRBV6-5 to TRBJ1-2; D might be TRBD1 (6 bases). The V gene lost 7 bases and the J gene lost 8 bases, with 17 bases spanning the gap. CDR1 and CDR2 from the germline V gene are MNHEY and SVGAGI. The CDR3 is made up of 13 amino acids. CDR3 DNA: TGTGCCAGCACCGGGGGAGGGGGTGGGGGCTACACCTTC. It encodes CASTGGGGGGYTF.

This clonotype was recorded at least ten times. The chain joins TRBV15 to TRBJ2-5; 9 nucleotides match TRBD2. Germline V lookup: CDR1 LNHNV, CDR2 YYDKDF (reference sequence). The CDR3 is 15 amino acids. The V gene end was trimmed by 8 bases and the J gene end by 4 bases; junction bases not matched to a gene: 11. The CDR3 spells CATRRGAGGLETQYF. The CDR3 nucleotides read TGTGCCACCCGAAGAGGGGCGGGAGGGTTAGAGACCCAGTACTTC.

In this sample, this clonotype turned up many times. The chain employs TRBV6-1 and TRBJ1-6; D is undetermined. The CDR3 runs to 14 residues. The ends were cut back, 7 bases at V and 6 bases at J, with 13 bases in the middle. Germline loops: CDR1 MNHNS, CDR2 SASEGT. CDR3 residues: CASTKNPGNSPLHF. CDR3 sequence (DNA): TGTGCCAGCACAAAAAACCCGGGTAATTCACCCCTCCACTTT.

At least ten counts were recorded for this clonotype. The rearrangement joins TRBV12-3 or TRBV12-4 to TRBJ1-2; 8 bases are shared with TRBD1. With 5 bases clipped from V and 6 bases from J, the junction kept 5 bases outside the gene matches. CDR3 length: 13 amino acids. The CDR3 reads CASSEGQVNGYTF. In nucleotides, the CDR3 is TGTGCCAGCAGTGAGGGACAGGTTAATGGCTACACCTTC.